These 31 T cell receptor beta chains were all obtained from the same sample, sequenced in a study of T cells expressing NK-cell markers. From its re-call of the 5' RACE reads, TCRdb lists each CDR3 protein once, without DNA. In total, the table holds a few hundred thousand distinct CDR3 sequences. The material sequenced was blood T cells: a sorted CD56 or NKG2C T cell subset, CD4+ or CD8+ T cells, or bulk PBMC T cells (not recorded which). These receptors all come from a man between 18 and 29 years old in good health.

The chain uses TRBV19 and TRBJ2-3; TCRdb's D call of TRBD2 is untestable without DNA. CDR3 length: 16 amino acids. Germline-derived CDR1 and CDR2 are LNHDA and SQIVND (reference sequence). CDR3 amino acids: CASSTLSGGGTDTQYF. The whole variable domain, remainder taken from reference TRBV19 and TRBJ2-3, is DGGITQSPKYLFRKEGQNVTLSCEQNLNHDAMYWYRQDPGQGLRLIYYSQIVNDFQKGDIAEGYSVSREKKESFPLTVTSAQKNPTAFYLCASSTLSGGGTDTQYFGPGTRLTVL.

The chain employs TRBV6-5 and TRBJ2-3; the TCRdb call, TRBD1, lacks DNA for checking. CDR3 length: 17 amino acids. The germline gives CDR1 MNHEY, CDR2 SVGAGI. The CDR3: CASSYDLRDIEPDTQYF.

The chain has TRBV7-2 and TRBJ1-2; the TCRdb D gene call, TRBD1, has no DNA to confirm it. The V gene's germline CDR1 is SGHTA and CDR2 FQGNSA. The CDR3 length is 12 residues. This CDR3 is CASREWSGGYTF.

This sequence joins TRBV6-1 and TRBJ1-3; checking the TCRdb D call of TRBD1 is not possible without DNA. This CDR3 contains 15 residues. Germline CDR1 MNHNS, CDR2 SASEGT. The CDR3 here is CASREDRATGNTIYF.

V usage is TRBV24-1 and J usage is TRBJ2-3; TCRdb returns TRBD2, unconfirmable since there is no DNA. This CDR3 has 13 residues. Looked up from germline, CDR1 is KGHDR and CDR2 is SFDVKD. The CDR3 sequence is CASGSWGTDTQYF.

The chain joins TRBV12-3 or TRBV12-4 to TRBJ2-3; checking the TCRdb D call of TRBD2 is not possible without DNA. CDR3 size: 15 residues. This CDR3 reads CASSFKAGVSDTQYF.

The CDR3 spells CASSPTLNIKSTDTQYF. This chain joins TRBV12-3 or TRBV12-4 and TRBJ2-3; without DNA, the TCRdb call of TRBD2 cannot be checked. This CDR3 has 17 residues.

V gene TRBV7-9 combines with J gene TRBJ2-5; there is no DNA to check the TCRdb D call of TRBD1. Germline CDR1 reads SEHNR; CDR2 reads FQNEAQ (reference sequence). The CDR3 runs to 14 residues. The CDR3 sequence: CASRRRGPQETQYF. Looking up the rest from reference TRBV7-9 and TRBJ2-5 gives the full variable domain: DTGVSQNPRHKITKRGQNVTFRCDPISEHNRLYWYRQTLGQGPEFLTYFQNEAQLEKSRLLSDRFSAERPKGSFSTLEIQRTEQGDSAMYLCASRRRGPQETQYFGPGTRLLVL.

The chain employs TRBV12-3 or TRBV12-4 and TRBJ1-1; TCRdb's assignment of TRBD1 cannot be checked, as there is no DNA. The CDR3 is 13 amino acids. CDR3 sequence: CASSFRGIGEAFF.

V and J are TRBV4-2 and TRBJ2-3; the TCRdb D gene call, TRBD2, has no DNA to confirm it. The CDR3 covers 16 residues. Germline V lookup: CDR1 LGHNA, CDR2 YNFKEQ. The CDR3 sequence: CASRDGAGGLTDTQYF.

The chain is built from TRBV20-1 and TRBJ1-2; TCRdb returns TRBD1, unconfirmable since there is no DNA. Germline V gene sequence: CDR1 DFQATT, CDR2 SNEGSKA (reference sequence). The CDR3 covers 14 residues. CDR3 region: CSARETWGENGYTF.

The J gene is TRBJ2-4, the V gene TRBV7-9. The CDR3 runs 13 residues. Germline V gives CDR1 SEHNR, CDR2 FQNEAQ (reference sequence). CDR3 in amino acids: CASSSHAKNIQYF. The variable domain in full, completed from reference TRBV7-9 and TRBJ2-4, reads DTGVSQNPRHKITKRGQNVTFRCDPISEHNRLYWYRQTLGQGPEFLTYFQNEAQLEKSRLLSDRFSAERPKGSFSTLEIQRTEQGDSAMYLCASSSHAKNIQYFGAGTRLSVL.

The V gene is TRBV16, the J gene TRBJ1-2; TCRdb designates TRBD1, a call that cannot be tested without DNA. The CDR3 length is 17 residues. Germline V gene sequence: CDR1 KGHSY, CDR2 FQNENV. CDR3 in amino acids: CASSQSTGGAIGYGYTF.

The V gene is TRBV11-2, the J gene TRBJ2-7; TCRdb's D call of TRBD2 is untestable without DNA. The germline CDR1 and CDR2 sequences are SGHAT and FQNNGV. This CDR3 is 14 amino acids long. CDR3 protein: CASSLVRAVGEQYF. Together with reference TRBV11-2 and TRBJ2-7, the CDR3 gives the full variable domain: EAGVAQSPRYKIIEKRQSVAFWCNPISGHATLYWYQQILGQGPKLLIQFQNNGVVDDSQLPKDRFSAERLKGVDSTLKIQPAKLEDSAVYLCASSLVRAVGEQYFGPGTRLTVT.

The chain carries TRBV27 and TRBJ2-3; without DNA, the TCRdb call of TRBD1 cannot be checked. Germline V gene data show CDR1 as MNHEY and CDR2 as SMNVEV (reference sequence). The CDR3 is 13 residues long. CDR3 residues: CASSERGGDTQYF.

The CDR3 loop reads CASSWTGVRNEQFF. The chain recombines TRBV19 with TRBJ2-1; lacking DNA, the TRBD1 call made by TCRdb goes unchecked. This CDR3 is 14 amino acids long. From germline, CDR1 is LNHDA and CDR2 SQIVND (reference sequence).

The rearrangement links TRBV20-1 to TRBJ2-1; TCRdb proposes TRBD2, but this gene call is untestable without DNA. The germline CDR1 and CDR2 sequences are DFQATT and SNEGSKA (reference sequence). The CDR3 is made up of 15 amino acids. CDR3 residues: CSASWANKVDNEQFF.

The chain uses TRBV11-1 and TRBJ2-4; TCRdb proposes TRBD1, but this gene call is untestable without DNA. The germline V gene encodes CDR1 SGHAT and CDR2 FQDESV (reference sequence). CDR3 length: 18 residues. CDR3 protein: CASSLWDRGRLAKNIQYF.

The genes are TRBV6-2 or TRBV6-3 and TRBJ2-5; TCRdb's assignment of TRBD2 cannot be checked, as there is no DNA. CDR1 is MNHEY, CDR2 SVGEGT, per germline. The CDR3 totals 15 residues. The CDR3 here is CASSSIATSQETQYF.

V gene TRBV7-2 combines with J gene TRBJ2-5; TCRdb lists TRBD2, though no DNA is available to test this call. The germline V gene has CDR1 SGHTA and CDR2 FQGNSA. CDR3 length: 15 residues. CDR3 residues: CASSLDGRAGETQYF.

The chain has TRBV10-3 and TRBJ2-2; lacking DNA, the TRBD2 call made by TCRdb goes unchecked. This CDR3 is 15 amino acids long. Germline loops: CDR1 ENHRY, CDR2 SYGVKD. CDR3 residues: CAISPAGRNTGELFF.

The rearrangement joins TRBV27 to TRBJ2-1. The CDR3 is 17 residues long. The V gene's germline CDR1 is MNHEY and CDR2 SMNVEV (reference sequence). CDR3 sequence reads: CASSLADSTGVYNEQFF.

The rearrangement joins TRBV16 to TRBJ2-1; absent DNA, TCRdb's TRBD2 call cannot be checked. The CDR3 covers 16 residues. Germline V lookup: CDR1 KGHSY, CDR2 FQNENV. This chain's CDR3 is CASSQIGIAGRNEQFF. Full variable domain (outside the CDR3, taken from reference TRBV16 and TRBJ2-1): GEEVAQTPKHLVRGEGQKAKLYCAPIKGHSYVFWYQQVLKNEFKFLISFQNENVFDETGMPKERFSAKCLPNSPCSLEIQATKLEDSAVYFCASSQIGIAGRNEQFFGPGTRLTVL.

The rearrangement joins TRBV20-1 to TRBJ1-5; TCRdb's D gene call, TRBD1, goes unchecked for lack of DNA. This CDR3 is 13 amino acids long. Germline-derived CDR1 and CDR2 are DFQATT and SNEGSKA (reference sequence). This CDR3 reads CSARGARAQPQHF.

The rearrangement uses TRBV5-1 and TRBJ1-1. The CDR3 totals 13 residues. Germline loops: CDR1 SGHRS, CDR2 YFSETQ. The chain's CDR3 is CASSLLAYSEAFF.

The chain uses TRBV19 and TRBJ2-1; TCRdb proposes TRBD1, but this gene call is untestable without DNA. CDR1 LNHDA and CDR2 SQIVND come from the germline V gene (reference sequence). The CDR3 totals 13 residues. This CDR3 reads CASKGGSRNEQFF.

The rearrangement uses TRBV4-2 and TRBJ2-1; TCRdb proposes TRBD2, but this gene call is untestable without DNA. Germline V gene data show CDR1 as LGHNA and CDR2 as YNFKEQ. The length of the CDR3 is 15 residues. The CDR3 loop is CATNSRPSGSYEQFF.

The gene calls are TRBV11-2 and TRBJ2-5; with no DNA, the TCRdb D assignment of TRBD1 cannot be verified. Germline CDR1 is SGHAT and CDR2 is FQNNGV. The length of the CDR3 is 15 residues. CDR3 loop: CASSLDTGRTKTQYF.

V usage is TRBV20-1 and J usage is TRBJ1-1; TCRdb calls TRBD1, which cannot be checked without DNA. Germline CDR1 is DFQATT and CDR2 is SNEGSKA (reference sequence). CDR3 length equals 13 residues. The CDR3 loop reads CSARRGGFVEAFF.

V usage is TRBV24-1 and J usage is TRBJ2-3; TCRdb's D gene call, TRBD1, goes unchecked for lack of DNA. Germline loops: CDR1 KGHDR, CDR2 SFDVKD. The CDR3 contains 16 residues. CDR3 region: CATSERTGGLRDTQYF.

The rearrangement links TRBV20-1 to TRBJ1-2. Germline V gene lookup returns CDR1 DFQATT and CDR2 SNEGSKA (reference sequence). This CDR3 has 11 amino acids. CDR3 amino acids: CRTEGGYGYTF.